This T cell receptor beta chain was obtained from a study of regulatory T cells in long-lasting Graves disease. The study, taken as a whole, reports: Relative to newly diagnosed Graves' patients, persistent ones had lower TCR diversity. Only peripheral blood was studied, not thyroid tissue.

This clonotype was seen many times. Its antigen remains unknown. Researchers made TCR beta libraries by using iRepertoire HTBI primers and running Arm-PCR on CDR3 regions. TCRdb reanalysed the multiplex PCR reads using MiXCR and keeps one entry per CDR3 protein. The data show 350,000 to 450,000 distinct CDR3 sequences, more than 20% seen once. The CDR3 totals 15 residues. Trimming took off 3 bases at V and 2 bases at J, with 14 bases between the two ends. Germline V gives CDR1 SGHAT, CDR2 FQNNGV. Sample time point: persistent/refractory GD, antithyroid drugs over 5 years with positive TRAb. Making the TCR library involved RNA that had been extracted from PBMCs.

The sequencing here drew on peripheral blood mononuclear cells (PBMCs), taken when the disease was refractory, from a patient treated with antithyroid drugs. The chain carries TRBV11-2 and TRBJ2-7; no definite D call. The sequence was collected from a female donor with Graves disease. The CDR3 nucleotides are TGTGCCAGCAGCTTTCCGACCCAACAACCCTACGAGCAGTACTTC. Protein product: CASSFPTQQPYEQYF.